This T cell receptor (beta chain) was identified in a study of CD8+CD57+ T cells in acquired aplastic anemia. Study observations and caveats: Comparison of patients with controls identified 25 to 35 shared CD8+ CDR3 sequences. No significant difference in CD8+ Simpson's diversity was found between patients and controls.

A note on this clonotype: What it binds is not known.

The use of genomic DNA as template underpinned the TCR beta VDJ and CDR3 profiling. TCRdb reanalysed the reads using MiXCR and keeps one entry per CDR3 protein. The data contain roughly 250,000 distinct CDR3 sequences, around 45% of them singletons. Germline V gives CDR1 SGDLS, CDR2 YYNGEE. Trimming shortened V by 9 bases and J by 3 bases, and 18 bases separated the two germline ends. The CDR3 consists of 14 residues. CD8+CD57+ cell expansion had been shown by flow cytometry in patients chosen for sequencing. The cohort consisted entirely of patients having severe acquired aplastic anemia. The source is a human donor with aplastic anemia. Sample: sorted CD4+, CD8+, or CD8+CD57+ T cells (not recorded which) from PBMCs. The chain couples TRBV9 to TRBJ1-2, with a possible D match to TRBD1 (5 bases). CDR3 bases: TGTGCCATCACAAAGACCGGGACCGACTATGGCTACACCTTC. This translates into CAITKTGTDYGYTF.